Detailed here is one T cell receptor (beta chain). Its antigen is unknown. PCR used 60 Vbeta primers and 13 Jbeta primers. Produced via immunoSEQ multiplex PCR; TCRdb's table is partial and in-frame only. The sample holds roughly 130,000 clones, 75% to 85% seen once. This sample is drawn from a study of cytomegalovirus exposure and HLA in healthy donors. Study conclusions and caveats: A later analysis reportedly found that, within productive TCRs, an Asian-associated ancestry cluster had fewer N-insertions than the mean observed across the roughly 700 donors.

Germline assignment: CDR1 SEHNR and CDR2 FQNEAQ (reference sequence). The CDR3 loop spans 15 amino acids. The V and J ends lost 1 base and 1 base respectively, with 7 bases between them. Sequencing was carried out using PBMCs. This chain connects TRBV7-9 to TRBJ2-2; D gene ambiguous. The TCR sequence derives from a male donor in good health and CMV-seropositive. The CDR3 bases are TGTGCCAGCAGCTTAGTAGTAGTGAACACCGGGGAGCTGTTTTTT. Translating it yields CASSLVVVNTGELFF.